This is a list of T cell receptor beta chains from one sample in a study of blood T cell repertoires in COVID-19. TCRdb's table, derived via immunoSEQ multiplex PCR, lists solely in-frame clones and lacks some. The table lists roughly 64,000 clones, over 60% of them singletons, with roughly 4.8% in the top ten. Sample: peripheral blood. The receptors come from a human donor in a cohort sampled during active COVID-19. Each CDR3 is given without its conserved first and last residue. Only part of the rows carry a size: once, few, many, or a class if the clone is expanded.

v_call	j_call	clone_size	cdr3_aa
TRBV28	TRBJ1-5	-	ASSFRGPQPQH
TRBV30	TRBJ1-2	few	AWNRGLSDYGYT
TRBV5-4	TRBJ2-4	-	ASSSTGGVDIQY
TRBV19	TRBJ1-5	-	ASSSRRDSNQPQH
TRBV6-4	TRBJ2-7	-	ATDRDRGPYEQY
TRBV16	TRBJ1-5	-	ASSQWVTGINQPQH
TRBV9	TRBJ2-5	-	ASSSSGGSLQETQY
TRBV30	TRBJ2-1	-	AWSVAGGEINEQF
TRBV6-2/TRBV6-3	TRBJ1-2	-	ASSPLDRYSYGYT
TRBV7-9	TRBJ1-2	-	ASTKDRASNYGYT
TRBV5-5	TRBJ1-1	-	ASSLPGEAF
TRBV5-4	TRBJ2-2	-	ASSLGQPNTGELF
TRBV12-5	TRBJ2-7	-	ASGLGQGAGEQY
TRBV4-3	TRBJ2-5	-	ASSQGTGQTQETQY
TRBV6-5	TRBJ1-4	-	ASSHIQGNEKLF
TRBV5-1	TRBJ1-6	-	ASSLSGTGGNSPLH
TRBV9	TRBJ2-7	few	ASSGEGTGNLREQY
TRBV7-3	TRBJ2-3	-	ASSPPGVEGLGGTDTQY
TRBV5-6	TRBJ1-1	-	ASSLTRVINTEAF
TRBV27	TRBJ1-1	-	ASSVTGSTEAF
TRBV27	TRBJ1-1	few	ASSLYPRLNTEAF
TRBV10-3	TRBJ2-6	-	AIRGSRGLTQSGANVLT
TRBV24-1	TRBJ2-2	-	ATSVAAGELF
TRBV6-1	TRBJ2-7	-	ASSGSGTGVSYEQY
TRBV28	TRBJ1-1	-	ASKQGGLNTEAF
TRBV7-9	TRBJ2-5	once	ASSENLGPSGAQETQY
TRBV11-3	TRBJ2-5	-	ASSLDSTSETQY
TRBV6-6	TRBJ1-5	-	ASSQPGQGHQPQH
TRBV5-1	TRBJ1-6	-	ASSLTGFSSPLH
TRBV6-6	TRBJ2-3	once	ASRDRATGTDTQY
TRBV15	TRBJ1-3	-	ATSRDGGAGNTIY
TRBV5-5	TRBJ2-5	-	ASSLGLAAIQETQY
TRBV9	TRBJ2-3	-	ASSVVGHTTDTQY
TRBV3-1/TRBV3-2	TRBJ2-3	-	ASSQVAGGTDTQY
TRBV19	TRBJ1-1	-	ASIPDRARTEAF
TRBV10-3	TRBJ2-7	-	AISGGPTGAPISYEQY
TRBV2	TRBJ1-2	-	ARKTGTNYGYT
TRBV19	TRBJ1-6	-	ASSPPTGGSSPLH
TRBV7-9	TRBJ1-4	-	ASSFSGTGRSLEKLF
TRBV19	TRBJ1-5	-	ASSMLHEGGQPQH
TRBV19	TRBJ2-5	-	ASSRSGQGGETQY
TRBV20-1	TRBJ1-1	-	SLRNTEAF
TRBV30	TRBJ2-3	-	AWSVGSSGGSTDTQY
TRBV13	TRBJ2-1	-	ASSLRLAGGQDEQF
TRBV11-1	TRBJ2-3	-	ASSLAGQGTSSTDTQY
TRBV2	TRBJ1-5	-	ASSQDRGSQPQH
TRBV6-2/TRBV6-3	TRBJ2-1	-	ASSQEQGRFEQF
TRBV7-3	TRBJ2-2	-	ASRSGGSDTGELF
TRBV6-2/TRBV6-3	TRBJ2-5	-	ASSWPRTSTQETQY
TRBV7-2	TRBJ1-2	-	ASSLLSGQNYGYT
TRBV6-5	TRBJ2-2	few	ASSYVMLGHTGELF
TRBV27	TRBJ1-5	-	ASSKRPGGNNNQPQH
TRBV29-1	TRBJ2-7	-	SGLTGTGGSYEQY
TRBV7-9	TRBJ1-2	-	ASSHGQGQDGYT
TRBV28	TRBJ2-3	-	ASRSTGNTDTQY
TRBV5-4	TRBJ2-2	-	ASSLAGQGATGELF
TRBV30	TRBJ1-1	once	AWSGRGTNTEAF
TRBV24-1	TRBJ1-5	-	ATSGADPLH
TRBV5-5	TRBJ2-3	-	ASSLVPSGGPTDTQY